This TCR beta chain was profiled in a study of blood T cell repertoires in COVID-19. Overall study: The samples span acute and convalescent COVID-19 from the United States, Italy and Spain. T cells, B-cell-depleted T cells, or PBMCs provided the cDNA or gDNA that served as material.

CDR3 size: 13 residues. CDR1 is SGHTA, CDR2 FQGNSA, per germline. The V end was cut by 1 base, the J end by 7 bases, with 11 bases between. In the authors' methods: Amplification with reference gene primers provided the estimates of nucleated cell counts. Repertoires were generated with immunoSEQ multiplex PCR, while TCRdb's copy carries only in-frame clones and drops some. The D gene and trimming were derived from the DNA, and the V and J assignments and clone size from that table. Of fewer than 120,000 clones in the sample, roughly 82% were seen once. Material: peripheral blood. The TCR originated in a woman between 55 and 75 years old with acute or convalescent COVID-19. The genes are TRBV7-2 and TRBJ2-7, with a tentative D call TRBD2 (6 bases). DNA for the CDR3: TGTGCCAGCAGCTTAGTCCCAGGGAGGGAGCAGTACTTC. Protein: CASSLVPGREQYF.